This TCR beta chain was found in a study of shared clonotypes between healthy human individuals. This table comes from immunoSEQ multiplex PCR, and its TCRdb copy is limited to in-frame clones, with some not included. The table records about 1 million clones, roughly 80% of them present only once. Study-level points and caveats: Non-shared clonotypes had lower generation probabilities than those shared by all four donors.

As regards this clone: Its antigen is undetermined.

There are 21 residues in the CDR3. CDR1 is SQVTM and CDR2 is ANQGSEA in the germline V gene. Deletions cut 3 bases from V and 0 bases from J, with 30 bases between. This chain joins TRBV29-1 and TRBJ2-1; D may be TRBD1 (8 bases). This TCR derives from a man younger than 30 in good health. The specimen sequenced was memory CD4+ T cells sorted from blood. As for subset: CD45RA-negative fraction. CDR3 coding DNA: TGCAGCGTTGATCCCCTTGGATTGCTCGAAACAGGGGGGGGCTCCTACAATGAGCAGTTCTTC. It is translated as CSVDPLGLLETGGGSYNEQFF.